This T cell receptor beta chain emerged from a study of blood T cell repertoires in COVID-19. Profiling relied on immunoSEQ multiplex PCR, and the TCRdb table lists in-frame clones only, not all of them. The sample contains some 400,000 clones, roughly 90% of which appear only once. The CDR3 consists of 15 residues. Germline CDR1 is PRHDT and CDR2 is FYEKMQ (reference sequence). The V end lost 2 bases, the J end lost 1 base, and 10 bases lay between the germline ends. The study assigned cohorts using participant-reported clinical history. The receptor was isolated from a woman younger than 45 who had recovered from COVID-19. Material for sequencing was PBMCs or T cells enriched from blood (not recorded which). This chain joins TRBV13 and TRBJ2-3; D may be TRBD2 (7 bases). In nucleotides, the CDR3 is TGTGCCAGCAGCTTACGGCGGGGGCGCACAGATACGCAGTATTTT. Amino acids: CASSLRRGRTDTQYF.